Presented here are 17 T cell receptor beta chains from one specimen sequenced in a study of human T cells and chemical hapten exposure. Time point here: patch test 3, about 24 weeks after DPC sensitization. Specified treatment: therapeutic diphenylcyclopropenone sensitization with weekly scalp DPC. TCRdb reprocessed the RACE reads via MiXCR and lists one record per CDR3 protein. This table holds roughly 90,000 distinct CDR3 sequences, 9.5% to 13% found once. Here the sequenced sample was whole blood, taken in connection with sensitization to the hapten diphenylcyclopropenone (DPC). The origin of the receptors is a woman aged 25-40 years with alopecia areata. Some clones in this sample may be carry-over from other donors' samples.

The table lists this clonotype with a few counts. This sequence joins TRBV27 and TRBJ1-5; D might be TRBD1 (6 bases). Germline CDR1 MNHEY, CDR2 SMNVEV (reference sequence). This CDR3 region has 14 residues. The V end was cut by 3 bases, the J end by 5 bases, with 11 bases between. CDR3 amino acids: CASSFLGGDQPQHF. CDR3 nucleotide sequence: TGTGCCAGCAGTTTCTTGGGGGGCGATCAGCCCCAGCATTTT.

This clonotype was detected ten times or more. The chain joins TRBV28 to TRBJ2-1, with 8 bases lining up with TRBD2. The V segment lost 2 bases and the J segment 4 bases; nucleotides outside the gene matches: 7. This CDR3 contains 16 residues. Germline CDR1 MDHEN, CDR2 SYDVKM. The CDR3 coding sequence is TGTGCCAGCAGTTTAAGTACTAGCGGAACTTACAATGAGCAGTTCTTC. It yields the protein CASSLSTSGTYNEQFF. Together with reference TRBV28 and TRBJ2-1, the CDR3 gives the full variable domain: DVKVTQSSRYLVKRTGEKVFLECVQDMDHENMFWYRQDPGLGLRLIYFSYDVKMKEKGDIPEGYSVSREKKERFSLILESASTNQTSMYLCASSLSTSGTYNEQFFGPGTRLTVL.

The chain joins TRBV12-2 to TRBJ2-5; the table calls TRBD2, which could not be checked here. TRBV12-2 is listed as a pseudogene. The CDR3 spans 16 residues. The CDR3 is CASRLDRLAGGETQYF. The DNA of the CDR3 is TGTGCAAGTCGCTTAGATCGGCTAGCGGGAGGAGAGACCCAGTACTTC.

The chain combines TRBV28 with TRBJ2-7; 8 bases map to TRBD1. Germline V gives CDR1 MDHEN, CDR2 SYDVKM. Trimming cost V 7 bases and J 7 bases; bases outside gene matches: 6. The CDR3 loop spans 12 amino acids. CDR3 coding DNA: TGTGCCAGCACTGACAGGGGACGTGAGCAGTACTTC. Protein sequence: CASTDRGREQYF.

This clonotype has just a few counts. The chain has TRBV2 and TRBJ1-1; TRBD1 matches 8 bases. CDR1 is SNHLY and CDR2 is FYNNEI in the germline V gene. The ends lost 6 bases at V and 2 bases at J; junction bases unmatched: 5. This CDR3 is 14 amino acids long. The CDR3 is CASSDGTGNTEAFF. The CDR3 DNA sequence: TGTGCCAGCAGCGATGGGACAGGTAACACTGAAGCTTTCTTT.

This clonotype occurred many times. The chain has TRBV24-1 and TRBJ2-5; possibly TRBD2 for D (5 bases). Germline values: CDR1 KGHDR, CDR2 SFDVKD. The CDR3 consists of 14 residues. Trimming took off 7 bases at V and 4 bases at J, with 15 bases between the two ends. Written as DNA, the CDR3 is TGTGCCACCAGCCCAAGAGGGTCATCAGAGACCCAGTACTTC. Amino acid sequence: CATSPRGSSETQYF.

The V gene is TRBV12-3 or TRBV12-4, the J gene TRBJ2-1; TRBD2 matches 8 bases. The V gene end was trimmed by 3 bases and the J gene end by 9 bases; junction bases not matched to a gene: 10. This CDR3 is 15 amino acids long. The CDR3 coding sequence is TGTGCCAGCAGTTTTCCGAGCGGGAGCCTCGGTGAGCAGTTCTTC. It codes for CASSFPSGSLGEQFF.

In this sample, this clonotype turned up many times. V and J are TRBV11-1 and TRBJ2-5; TRBD2 matches at 11 bases. The CDR3 is 18 residues long. Looked up from germline, CDR1 is SGHAT and CDR2 is FQDESV (reference sequence). Trimming took 5 bases from V and 1 from J; bases not matched to a gene: 12. The CDR3 loop is CASSHYGLAGTLQETQYF. The CDR3 DNA reads TGTGCCAGCAGCCATTACGGACTAGCGGGTACGCTCCAAGAGACCCAGTACTTC.

This clonotype turned up a few times. The rearrangement links TRBV18 to TRBJ2-1, with D possibly TRBD2 on 5 matching bases. This CDR3 spans 15 amino acids. Germline V CDR1 and CDR2: KGHSH, LQKENI. The ends were cut back, 2 bases at V and 7 bases at J, with 15 bases in the middle. This CDR3 is CASSPKADPSNEQFF. In DNA form, the CDR3 reads TGTGCCAGCTCACCAAAAGCGGATCCCTCGAATGAGCAGTTCTTC.

This clonotype was detected many times. V usage is TRBV27 and J usage is TRBJ2-7; no firm D call. Germline lookup yields CDR1 MNHEY and CDR2 SMNVEV (reference sequence). V was trimmed by 5 bases and J by 3 bases, leaving 17 bases between them. There are 15 residues in the CDR3. The CDR3 region is CASSRTMPADYEQYF. CDR3 nucleotides: TGTGCCAGCAGTCGTACTATGCCCGCCGACTACGAGCAGTACTTC.

In this sample, this clonotype turned up many times. This chain joins TRBV6-4 and TRBJ1-1; 8 nucleotides agree with TRBD1. The CDR3 runs 13 residues. The V and J ends lost 2 bases and 8 bases, in that order; junction bases with no gene match: 4. Germline-derived CDR1 and CDR2 are MRHNA and SNTAGT. The CDR3 region is CASSDNDRGEAFF. The CDR3 coding sequence is TGTGCCAGCAGTGACAACGACAGGGGCGAAGCTTTCTTT.

This clonotype occurred many times. The rearrangement uses TRBV2 and TRBJ2-3, with TRBD1 identical over 8 bases. CDR1 and CDR2 (germline): SNHLY, FYNNEI. The CDR3 runs 15 residues. V lost 7 bases, J lost 2 bases, and 8 bases stayed unmatched. In DNA form, the CDR3 reads TGTGCCAGCATGGGGCCGGGACAGGACACAGATACGCAGTATTTT. Its translation: CASMGPGQDTDTQYF.

This clonotype was counted ten times or more. V is TRBV6-5 and J is TRBJ1-1; TRBD1 might be the D (6 bases). The ends were cut back, 5 bases at V and 5 bases at J, with 12 bases in the middle. Germline CDR1 MNHEY, CDR2 SVGAGI. The CDR3 covers 13 residues. CDR3 nucleotides: TGTGCCAGCAGTACAGGGTTGGGGACTGAAGCTTTCTTT. This sequence encodes CASSTGLGTEAFF.

This clonotype was counted ten times or more. The V gene is TRBV13, the J gene TRBJ1-1, with TRBD1 identical over 8 bases. With 3 bases clipped from V and 5 bases from J, the junction kept 11 bases outside the gene matches. The CDR3 length is 16 residues. Germline V gene lookup returns CDR1 PRHDT and CDR2 FYEKMQ (reference sequence). The CDR3 DNA reads TGTGCCAGCAGCTTGGGATACCCCGGGACAGGAACTGAAGCTTTCTTT. It encodes CASSLGYPGTGTEAFF.

This clonotype was recorded at least ten times. CDR3 amino acids: CASSRGTPGGSSYNEQFF. CDR3 DNA: TGTGCCAGCAGCCGCGGAACTCCGGGAGGGAGCTCCTACAATGAGCAGTTCTTC. The rearrangement joins TRBV7-6 to TRBJ2-1; 8 bases fit TRBD2. The CDR3 is made up of 18 amino acids. V was clipped by 5 bases and J by 0 bases; unmatched bases: 12. The V gene's germline CDR1 is SGHVS and CDR2 FNYEAQ.

This clonotype has more than one count but fewer than ten. The chain links TRBV7-8 to TRBJ1-5; D is unclear. Germline-derived CDR1 and CDR2 are SGHVS and FQNEAQ. V was shortened by 8 bases and J by 7 bases, with 12 bases between the two germline ends. This CDR3 has 12 residues. The CDR3 here is CASPQQRQPQHF. The CDR3 DNA follows: TGTGCCAGCCCTCAGCAGAGGCAGCCCCAGCATTTT.

This clonotype was seen more than once but under ten times. V is TRBV5-1 and J is TRBJ1-2; D is uncertain. Trimming stripped 5 bases from V and 0 bases from J, with 17 bases between. Per germline, CDR1 SGHRS and CDR2 YFSETQ. The CDR3 contains 16 residues. The CDR3 sequence is CASSIDSQRPNYGYTF. In DNA form, the CDR3 reads TGCGCCAGCAGTATCGACTCACAGAGACCTAACTATGGCTACACCTTC.